This T cell receptor (beta chain) stems from a study of OX40 agonist ivuxolimab in advanced cancers. Some clones are missing from TCRdb's copy, which holds only in-frame ones; the method was immunoSEQ multiplex PCR. Altogether about 36,000 clones are present, roughly 69% being singletons, with the ten largest covering around 18%. Per the germline V gene, CDR1 is MNHNY and CDR2 is SVGAGI (reference sequence). Germline trimming cut 7 bases from V and 8 bases from J; bases unmatched to any gene: 7. The CDR3 extends over 14 amino acids. The sample consisted of CD4+ or CD8+ T cells sorted from blood, taken in a trial of the OX40 agonist ivuxolimab. This clonotype was sampled from an adult with an advanced solid tumor such as melanoma, head and neck, liver or kidney cancer. This chain connects TRBV6-6 to TRBJ1-4, with 10 bases identical to TRBD1. The CDR3, as DNA: TGTGCCAGCACCCCGACAGGGGGCGACGAAAAACTGTTTTTT. The encoded protein is CASTPTGGDEKLFF.